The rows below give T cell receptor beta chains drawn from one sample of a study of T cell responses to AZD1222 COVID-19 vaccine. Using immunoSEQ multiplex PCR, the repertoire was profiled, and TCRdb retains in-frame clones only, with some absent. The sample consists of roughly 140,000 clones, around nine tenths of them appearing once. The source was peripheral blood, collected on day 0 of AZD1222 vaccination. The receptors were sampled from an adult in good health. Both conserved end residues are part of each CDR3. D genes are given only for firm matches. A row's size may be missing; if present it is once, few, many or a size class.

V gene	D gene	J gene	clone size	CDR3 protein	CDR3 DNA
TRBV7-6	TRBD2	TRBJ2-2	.	CASSPAGLAGRTGELFF	TGTGCCAGCAGCCCCGCGGGACTAGCGGGAAGAACCGGGGAGCTGTTTTTT
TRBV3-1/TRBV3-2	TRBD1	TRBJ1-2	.	CASSRPQGAVRGYTF	TGTGCCAGCAGCCGCCCCCAGGGGGCGGTTAGAGGCTACACCTTC
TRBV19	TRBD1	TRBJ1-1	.	CASSLGQGGTEAFF	TGTGCCAGTAGTCTGGGACAGGGAGGGACTGAAGCTTTCTTT
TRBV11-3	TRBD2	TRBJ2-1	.	CASSSPGLAGGGVDEQFF	TGTGCCAGCAGCTCTCCAGGACTAGCGGGGGGTGGGGTCGATGAGCAGTTCTTC
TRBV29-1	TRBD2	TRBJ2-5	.	CSVEGGGSQQETQYF	TGCAGCGTTGAAGGAGGCGGGAGCCAGCAAGAGACCCAGTACTTC
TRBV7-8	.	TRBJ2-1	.	CASRPSREARNNEQFF	TGTGCCAGCAGGCCATCCAGGGAGGCGCGGAACAATGAGCAGTTCTTC
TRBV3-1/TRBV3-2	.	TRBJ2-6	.	CASSHPGANVLTF	TGTGCCAGCAGCCATCCCGGGGCCAACGTCCTGACTTTC
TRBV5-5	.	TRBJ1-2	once	CASSLGPLYGYTF	TGTGCCAGCAGCCTCGGGCCCCTCTATGGCTACACCTTC
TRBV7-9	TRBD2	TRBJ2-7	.	CASSYLAGTYEQYF	TGTGCCAGCAGCTATCTAGCGGGGACCTACGAGCAGTACTTC
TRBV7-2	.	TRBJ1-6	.	CASSSGTQSPLHF	TGTGCCAGCAGCTCCGGGACACAATCACCCCTCCACTTT